What follows is one T cell receptor (beta chain) and its context. This CDR3 region has 15 residues. CDR1 and CDR2 (germline): MDHEN, SYDVKM. Germline trimming cut 10 bases from V and 0 bases from J; bases unmatched to any gene: 8. These data come from a study of blood T cell repertoires in COVID-19. Study-wide context: The United States, Italy and Spain supplied acute and convalescent COVID-19 samples. PBMCs, B-cell-depleted T cells, or T cells provided the cDNA or gDNA that made up the material.

Sequenced by immunoSEQ multiplex PCR; TCRdb stores in-frame clones only, minus some. The data contain a few hundred thousand clones, around 87% of them singletons. The receptor comes from a man between 18 and 29 years old who had recovered from COVID-19. Sequenced material: PBMCs or T cells enriched from blood (not recorded which). V usage is TRBV28 and J usage is TRBJ1-3; TRBD1 matches 8 bases. CDR3 DNA sequence: TGTGCCACCGTACCAGGGGGCACCTCTGGAAACACCATATATTTT. This translates into CATVPGGTSGNTIYF.